These 7 T cell receptor beta chains came from one sample sequenced in a study of OX40 agonist ivuxolimab in advanced cancers. Profiled with immunoSEQ multiplex PCR; TCRdb holds only in-frame clones, not every one. The top ten hold around 3.8% of the sample, which has about 35,000 clones, around 90% seen once. The sequencing used CD4+ or CD8+ T cells sorted from blood, collected in a trial of the OX40 agonist ivuxolimab. These receptors were collected from an adult with an advanced solid tumor such as melanoma, head and neck, liver or kidney cancer.

In its sample, this clone was seen a few times. The same CDR3 also results from other DNA sequences found in this sample. CDR3 residues: CATSRDNWEGLREQYF. DNA for the CDR3: TGTGCCACCAGCAGAGATAATTGGGAGGGGCTGAGGGAGCAGTACTTC. V and J are TRBV15 and TRBJ2-7; 7 nucleotides agree with TRBD2. The CDR3 consists of 16 residues. Looked up from germline, CDR1 is LNHNV and CDR2 is YYDKDF (reference sequence). After removal of 0 bases from V and 7 bases from J, the junction contained 12 bases not matched to a gene. The full variable domain, completed using reference TRBV15 and TRBJ2-7, is DAMVIQNPRYQVTQFGKPVTLSCSQTLNHNVMYWYQQKSSQAPKLLFHYYDKDFNNEADTPDNFQSRRPNTSFCFLDIRSPGLGDTAMYLCATSRDNWEGLREQYFGPGTRLTVT.

This clone occurred once. This sequence joins TRBV10-3 and TRBJ2-1, with a possible D match to TRBD2 (5 bases). CDR1 is ENHRY, CDR2 SYGVKD, per germline. This CDR3 is 15 amino acids long. The V and J ends lost 4 bases and 1 base respectively, with 11 bases between them. In nucleotides, the CDR3 is TGTGCCATCAGTGCCACTAGTGGGTCCTACAATGAGCAGTTCTTC. Translated, it gives CAISATSGSYNEQFF.

The V and J genes are TRBV28 and TRBJ2-3, with 7 bases matching TRBD2. Trimming removed 6 bases from V and 5 bases from J; junction bases left unmatched: 8. The germline V gene has CDR1 MDHEN and CDR2 SYDVKM. This CDR3 has 14 residues. The CDR3: CASSSWAGEDTQYF. DNA of the CDR3: TGTGCCAGCAGCTCCTGGGCGGGAGAAGATACGCAGTATTTT.

The rearrangement joins TRBV21-1 to TRBJ1-3. TRBV21-1 is reported as a pseudogene. CDR3 size: 16 residues. CDR3 bases: TGTGCCAGCAGCAAAGCGCGGGCCCTCTCTGGAAACACCATATATTTT. Protein product: CASSKARALSGNTIYF.

The chain employs TRBV7-3 and TRBJ2-7; tentatively, D is TRBD1 (6 bases). This CDR3 spans 13 amino acids. Germline V gene sequence: CDR1 SGHTA, CDR2 FQGTGA. Trimming removed 5 bases at V and 6 bases at J, with 14 bases between. CDR3 loop: CASSQIKGGEQYF. For the CDR3, the DNA is TGTGCCAGCAGCCAAATCAAAGGGGGCGAGCAGTACTTC.

The CDR3 coding sequence is TGTGCCAGCAGCTTGGACCGGGACAGGGGATACAATGAGCAGTTCTTC. Amino acid sequence: CASSLDRDRGYNEQFF. The genes are TRBV11-2 and TRBJ2-1; the match to TRBD1 covers 10 bases. The V segment lost 3 bases and the J segment 4 bases; nucleotides outside the gene matches: 6. The length of the CDR3 is 16 residues. Germline-derived CDR1 and CDR2 are SGHAT and FQNNGV.

CDR3 loop: CASSRGQGWDEQFF. The CDR3 DNA is TGCGCCAGCAGTCGTGGACAGGGATGGGATGAGCAGTTCTTC. V gene TRBV10-1 combines with J gene TRBJ2-1, with 8 nucleotides matching TRBD1. This CDR3 region has 14 residues. The ends lost 5 bases at V and 8 bases at J; junction bases unmatched: 8. The germline gives CDR1 WNHNN, CDR2 SYGVQD (reference sequence).